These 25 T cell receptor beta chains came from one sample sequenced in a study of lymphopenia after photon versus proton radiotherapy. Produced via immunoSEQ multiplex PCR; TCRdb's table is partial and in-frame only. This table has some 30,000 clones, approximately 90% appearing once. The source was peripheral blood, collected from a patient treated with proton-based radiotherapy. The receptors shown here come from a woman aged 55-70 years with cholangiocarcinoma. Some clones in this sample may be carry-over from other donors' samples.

CDR3: CSVRDRAGAFF. CDR3 DNA: TGCAGCGTCCGGGACAGGGCGGGGGCTTTCTTT. The chain is built from TRBV29-1 and TRBJ1-1; 9 positions match TRBD1. After removal of 6 bases from V and 11 bases from J, the junction contained 7 bases not matched to a gene. Germline CDR1 SQVTM, CDR2 ANQGSEA. The CDR3 is made up of 11 amino acids.

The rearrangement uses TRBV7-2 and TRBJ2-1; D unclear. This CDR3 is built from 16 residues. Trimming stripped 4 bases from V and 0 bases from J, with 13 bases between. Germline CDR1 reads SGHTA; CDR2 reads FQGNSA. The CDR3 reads CASSSVRVSSYNEQFF. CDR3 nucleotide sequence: TGTGCCAGCAGCTCCGTTCGGGTAAGCTCCTACAATGAGCAGTTCTTC.

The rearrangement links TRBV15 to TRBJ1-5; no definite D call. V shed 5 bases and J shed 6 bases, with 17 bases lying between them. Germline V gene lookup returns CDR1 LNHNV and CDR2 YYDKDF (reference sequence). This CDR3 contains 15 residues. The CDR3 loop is CATSSRQTTSQPQHF. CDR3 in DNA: TGTGCCACCAGCTCTCGGCAAACTACATCTCAGCCCCAGCATTTT.

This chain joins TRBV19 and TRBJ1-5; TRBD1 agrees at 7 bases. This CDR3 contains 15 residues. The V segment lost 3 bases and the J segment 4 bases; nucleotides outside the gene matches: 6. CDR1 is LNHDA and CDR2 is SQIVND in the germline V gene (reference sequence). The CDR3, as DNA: TGTGCCAGTAGTATTTCAGGGGGAGGGAATCAGCCCCAGCATTTT. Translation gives CASSISGGGNQPQHF.

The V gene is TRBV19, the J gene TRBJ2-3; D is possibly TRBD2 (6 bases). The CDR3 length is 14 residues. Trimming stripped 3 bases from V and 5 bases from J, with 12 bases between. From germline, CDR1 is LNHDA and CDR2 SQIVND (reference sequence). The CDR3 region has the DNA TGTGCCAGTAGTATCAGCCCGGGGGAAGATACGCAGTATTTT. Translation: CASSISPGEDTQYF.

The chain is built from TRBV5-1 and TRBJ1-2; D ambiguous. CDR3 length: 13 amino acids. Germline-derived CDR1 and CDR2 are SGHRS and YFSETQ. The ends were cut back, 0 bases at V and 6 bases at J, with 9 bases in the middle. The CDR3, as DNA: TGCGCCAGCAGCTTGGGAGGGAAAGATGGCTACACCTTC. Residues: CASSLGGKDGYTF.

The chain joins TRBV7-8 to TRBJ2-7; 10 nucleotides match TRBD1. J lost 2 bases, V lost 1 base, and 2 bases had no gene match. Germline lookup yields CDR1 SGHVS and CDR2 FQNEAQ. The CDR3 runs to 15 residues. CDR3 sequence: CASSLGGTGAYEQYF. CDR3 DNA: TGTGCCAGCAGCTTAGGTGGGACAGGGGCCTACGAGCAGTACTTC.

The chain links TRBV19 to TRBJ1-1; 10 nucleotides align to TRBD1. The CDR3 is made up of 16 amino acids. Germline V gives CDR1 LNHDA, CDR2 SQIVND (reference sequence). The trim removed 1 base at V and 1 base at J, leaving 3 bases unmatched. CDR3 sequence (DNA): TGTGCCAGTAGTATAGGGGGACAGGGGAGGAACACTGAAGCTTTCTTT. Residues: CASSIGGQGRNTEAFF.

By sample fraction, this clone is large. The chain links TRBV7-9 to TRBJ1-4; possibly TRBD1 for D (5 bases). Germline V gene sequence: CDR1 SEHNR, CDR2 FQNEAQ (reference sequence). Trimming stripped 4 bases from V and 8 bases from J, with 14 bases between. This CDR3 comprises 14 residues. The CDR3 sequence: CASSSWGHPEKLFF. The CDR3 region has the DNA TGTGCCAGCAGCTCATGGGGCCACCCAGAAAAACTGTTTTTT.

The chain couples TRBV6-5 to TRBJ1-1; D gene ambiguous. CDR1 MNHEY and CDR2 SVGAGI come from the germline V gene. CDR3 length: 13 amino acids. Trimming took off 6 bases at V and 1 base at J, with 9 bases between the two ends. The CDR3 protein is CASRVLENTEAFF. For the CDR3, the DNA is TGTGCCAGCAGGGTCTTAGAGAACACTGAAGCTTTCTTT.

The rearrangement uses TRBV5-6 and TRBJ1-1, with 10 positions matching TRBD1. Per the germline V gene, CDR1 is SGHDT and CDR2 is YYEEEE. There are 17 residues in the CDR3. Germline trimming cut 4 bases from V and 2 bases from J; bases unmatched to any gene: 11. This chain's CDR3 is CASSPSGTGVANTEAFF. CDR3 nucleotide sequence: TGTGCCAGCAGCCCAAGCGGGACAGGGGTGGCCAACACTGAAGCTTTCTTT. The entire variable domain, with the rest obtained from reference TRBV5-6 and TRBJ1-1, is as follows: DAGVTQSPTHLIKTRGQQVTLRCSPKSGHDTVSWYQQALGQGPQFIFQYYEEEERQRGNFPDRFSGHQFPNYSSELNVNALLLGDSALYLCASSPSGTGVANTEAFFGQGTRLTVV.

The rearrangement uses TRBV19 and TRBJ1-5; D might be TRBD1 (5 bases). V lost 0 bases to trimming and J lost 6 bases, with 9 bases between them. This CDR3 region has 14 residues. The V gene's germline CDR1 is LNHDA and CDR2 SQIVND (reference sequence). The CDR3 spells CASSIEGEGQPQHF. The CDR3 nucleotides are TGTGCCAGTAGTATAGAGGGGGAAGGTCAGCCCCAGCATTTT. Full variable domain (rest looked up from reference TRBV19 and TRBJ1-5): DGGITQSPKYLFRKEGQNVTLSCEQNLNHDAMYWYRQDPGQGLRLIYYSQIVNDFQKGDIAEGYSVSREKKESFPLTVTSAQKNPTAFYLCASSIEGEGQPQHFGDGTRLSIL.

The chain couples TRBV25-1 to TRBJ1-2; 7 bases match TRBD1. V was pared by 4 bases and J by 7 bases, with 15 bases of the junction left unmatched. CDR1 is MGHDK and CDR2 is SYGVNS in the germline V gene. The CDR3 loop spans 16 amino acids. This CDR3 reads CASSAPNSVTGSGYTF. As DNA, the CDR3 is TGTGCCAGCAGTGCCCCTAACTCGGTGACAGGGAGTGGCTACACCTTC.

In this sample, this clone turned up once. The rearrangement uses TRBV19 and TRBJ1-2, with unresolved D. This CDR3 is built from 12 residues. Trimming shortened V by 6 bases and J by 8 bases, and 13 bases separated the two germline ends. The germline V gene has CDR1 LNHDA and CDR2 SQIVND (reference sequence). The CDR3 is CASREGSSGYTF. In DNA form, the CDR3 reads TGTGCCAGTAGGGAAGGGAGTTCGGGCTACACCTTC.

The CDR3 sequence is CASSTFFGKETQYF. CDR3 bases: TGTGCCAGCAGTACCTTTTTCGGGAAAGAGACCCAGTACTTC. The chain is built from TRBV28 and TRBJ2-5; TRBD2 might be the D (5 bases). The CDR3 totals 14 residues. V shed 5 bases and J shed 3 bases, with 13 bases lying between them. Germline lookup yields CDR1 MDHEN and CDR2 SYDVKM. Supplemented by reference TRBV28 and TRBJ2-5, the full variable domain reads DVKVTQSSRYLVKRTGEKVFLECVQDMDHENMFWYRQDPGLGLRLIYFSYDVKMKEKGDIPEGYSVSREKKERFSLILESASTNQTSMYLCASSTFFGKETQYFGPGTRLLVL.

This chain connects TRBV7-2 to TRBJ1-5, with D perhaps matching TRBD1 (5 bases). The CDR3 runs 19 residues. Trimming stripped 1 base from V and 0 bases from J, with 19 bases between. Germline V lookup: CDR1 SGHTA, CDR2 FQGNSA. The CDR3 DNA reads TGTGCCAGCAGCTTAGTTCTTGGAGGAGGGGCGGATAGCAATCAGCCCCAGCATTTT. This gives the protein CASSLVLGGGADSNQPQHF. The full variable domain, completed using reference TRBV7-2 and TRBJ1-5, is GAGVSQSPSNKVTEKGKDVELRCDPISGHTALYWYRQSLGQGLEFLIYFQGNSAPDKSGLPSDRFSAERTGGSVSTLTIQRTQQEDSAVYLCASSLVLGGGADSNQPQHFGDGTRLSIL.

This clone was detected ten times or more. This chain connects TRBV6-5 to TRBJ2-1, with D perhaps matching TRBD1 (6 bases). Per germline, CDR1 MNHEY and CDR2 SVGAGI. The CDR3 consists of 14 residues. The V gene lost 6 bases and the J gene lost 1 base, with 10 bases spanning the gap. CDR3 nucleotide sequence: TGTGCCAGCAGAAGCGGACAGTCCTACAATGAGCAGTTCTTC. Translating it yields CASRSGQSYNEQFF.

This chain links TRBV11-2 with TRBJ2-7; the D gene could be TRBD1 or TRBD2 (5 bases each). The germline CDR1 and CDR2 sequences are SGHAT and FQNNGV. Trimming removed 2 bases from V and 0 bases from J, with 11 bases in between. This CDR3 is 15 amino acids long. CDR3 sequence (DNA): TGTGCCAGCAGCTTATCAGGGACCCCCTCCTACGAGCAGTACTTC. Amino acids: CASSLSGTPSYEQYF.

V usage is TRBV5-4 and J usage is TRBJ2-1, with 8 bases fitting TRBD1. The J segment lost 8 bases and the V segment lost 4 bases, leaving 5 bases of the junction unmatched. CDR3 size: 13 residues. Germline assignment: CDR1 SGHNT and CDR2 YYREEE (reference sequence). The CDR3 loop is CASSPDRVHEQFF. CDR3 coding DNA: TGTGCCAGCAGCCCGGACAGGGTACATGAGCAGTTCTTC.

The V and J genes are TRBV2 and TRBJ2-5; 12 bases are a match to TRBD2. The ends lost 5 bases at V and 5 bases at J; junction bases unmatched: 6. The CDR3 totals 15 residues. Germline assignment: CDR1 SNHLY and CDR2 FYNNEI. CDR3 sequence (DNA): TGTGCCAGCAGTTTGAGACTAGCGGGAGTGGAGACCCAGTACTTC. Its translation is CASSLRLAGVETQYF.

CDR3 sequence (DNA): TGTGCCAGCAGCTTGGATTTTAGCTACGGGGAGCTGTTTTTT. Residues: CASSLDFSYGELFF. The gene calls are TRBV5-4 and TRBJ2-2, with D unclear. V was pared by 0 bases and J by 7 bases, with 10 bases between. Germline lookup yields CDR1 SGHNT and CDR2 YYREEE (reference sequence). The CDR3 has 14 residues.

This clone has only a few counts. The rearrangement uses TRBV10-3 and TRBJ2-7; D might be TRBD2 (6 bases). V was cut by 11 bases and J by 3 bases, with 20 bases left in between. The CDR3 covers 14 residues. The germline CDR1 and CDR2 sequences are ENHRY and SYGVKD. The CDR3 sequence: CAPNPASEVYEQYF. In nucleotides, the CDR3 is TGTGCCCCTAACCCGGCTAGCGAGGTCTACGAGCAGTACTTC.

For the CDR3, the DNA is TGTGCCAGCAGTTTTAGGGTCCGGGGTGAGCAGTTCTTC. It is translated as CASSFRVRGEQFF. The V gene is TRBV27, the J gene TRBJ2-1; tentative D call: TRBD2 (5 bases). The length of the CDR3 is 13 residues. Per germline, CDR1 MNHEY and CDR2 SMNVEV (reference sequence). Trimming removed 3 bases at V and 9 bases at J, with 12 bases between.

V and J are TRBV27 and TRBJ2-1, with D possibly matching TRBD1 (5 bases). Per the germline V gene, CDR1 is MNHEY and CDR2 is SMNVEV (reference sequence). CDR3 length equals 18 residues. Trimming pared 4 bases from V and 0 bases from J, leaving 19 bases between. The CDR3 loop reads CASSYLGRQSSSYNEQFF. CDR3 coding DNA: TGTGCCAGCAGTTATCTGGGGCGACAGTCCTCCTCCTACAATGAGCAGTTCTTC.

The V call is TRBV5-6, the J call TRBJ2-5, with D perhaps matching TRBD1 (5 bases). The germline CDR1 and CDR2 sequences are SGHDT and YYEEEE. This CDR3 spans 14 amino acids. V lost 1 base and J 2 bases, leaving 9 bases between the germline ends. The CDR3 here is CASSLLQAQETQYF. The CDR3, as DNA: TGTGCCAGCAGCTTGTTACAGGCACAAGAGACCCAGTACTTC.